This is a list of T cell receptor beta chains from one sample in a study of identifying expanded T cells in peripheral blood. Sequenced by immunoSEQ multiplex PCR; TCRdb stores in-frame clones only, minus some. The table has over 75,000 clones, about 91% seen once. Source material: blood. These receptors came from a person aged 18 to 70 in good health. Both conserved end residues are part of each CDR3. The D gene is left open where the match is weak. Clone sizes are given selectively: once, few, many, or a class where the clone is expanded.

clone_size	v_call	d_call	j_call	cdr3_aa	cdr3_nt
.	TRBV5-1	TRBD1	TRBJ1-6	CASSLAQGQEAPLHF	TGCGCCAGCAGCTTGGCACAGGGGCAAGAAGCACCCCTCCACTTT
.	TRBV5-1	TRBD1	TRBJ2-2	CASSFEPGQGDTGELFF	TGCGCCAGCAGCTTTGAACCGGGACAGGGAGACACCGGGGAGCTGTTTTTT
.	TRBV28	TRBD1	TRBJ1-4	CASRPTGTGREKLFF	TGTGCCAGCCGTCCTACCGGGACAGGGCGCGAAAAACTGTTTTTT
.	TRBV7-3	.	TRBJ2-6	CASSLTRDSGANVLTF	TGTGCCAGCAGCTTAACGCGAGACTCTGGGGCCAACGTCCTGACTTTC
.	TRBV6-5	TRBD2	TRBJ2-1	CASSYSSSGGQFF	TGTGCCAGCAGTTACTCGAGTAGCGGGGGACAATTCTTC
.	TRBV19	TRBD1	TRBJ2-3	CASSTLRTGTSTDTQYF	TGTGCCAGTAGTACTCTTCGGACAGGGACTAGCACAGATACGCAGTATTTT
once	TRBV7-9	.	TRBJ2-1	CASSLAGVAYNEQFF	TGTGCCAGCAGCTTAGCCGGGGTCGCCTACAATGAGCAGTTCTTC
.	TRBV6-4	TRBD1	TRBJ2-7	CASSEGDSSYEQYF	TGTGCCAGCAGTGAAGGGGACAGCTCCTACGAGCAGTACTTC
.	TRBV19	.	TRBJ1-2	CASRDTTNYGYTF	TGTGCCAGTAGAGACACAACTAACTATGGCTACACCTTC
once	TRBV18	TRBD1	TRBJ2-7	CASSPRDSTYEQYF	TGTGCCAGCTCACCCCGGGACAGTACCTACGAGCAGTACTTC
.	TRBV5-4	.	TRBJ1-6	CASSLYNSPLHF	TGTGCCAGCAGCCTCTATAATTCACCCCTCCACTTT
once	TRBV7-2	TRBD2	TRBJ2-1	CASSGRLAGGPFALNEQFF	TGTGCCAGCAGCGGCCGACTAGCGGGAGGGCCTTTCGCACTTAATGAGCAGTTCTTC
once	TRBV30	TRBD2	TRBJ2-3	CAWNLAADTQYF	TGTGCCTGGAATCTAGCGGCAGATACGCAGTATTTT
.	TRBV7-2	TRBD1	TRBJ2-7	CASSLGTGVLGEQYF	TGTGCCAGCAGCTTAGGGACAGGGGTTCTAGGTGAGCAGTACTTC
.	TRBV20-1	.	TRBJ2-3	CSASSEDTQYF	TGCAGTGCTAGTAGCGAAGATACGCAGTATTTT
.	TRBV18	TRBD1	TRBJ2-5	CASSPFPGTGQETQYF	TGTGCCAGCTCACCTTTTCCAGGGACAGGGCAAGAGACCCAGTACTTC
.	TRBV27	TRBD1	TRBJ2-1	CASSLSTGYLQQEQFF	TGTGCCAGCAGTTTATCGACAGGGTATTTACAACAGGAGCAGTTCTTC
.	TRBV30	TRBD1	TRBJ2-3	CAWSVTGTGRADTQYF	TGTGCCTGGAGTGTAACCGGGACAGGGAGGGCAGATACGCAGTATTTT
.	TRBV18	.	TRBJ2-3	CASSEIPGRTTDTQYF	TGTGCCAGCTCAGAAATTCCGGGACGAACCACAGATACGCAGTATTTT
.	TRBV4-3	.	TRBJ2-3	CASSLGAPGPSHDPDTQYF	TGCGCCAGCAGCCTAGGCGCACCGGGACCTAGCCACGATCCAGATACGCAGTATTTT
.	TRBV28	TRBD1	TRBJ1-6	CASSFSGGGYNSPLHF	TGTGCCAGCAGTTTTTCAGGGGGGGGTTATAATTCACCCCTCCACTTT
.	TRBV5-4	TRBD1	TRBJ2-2	CAGEETGDTGELFF	TGTGCCGGGGAGGAGACAGGGGACACCGGGGAGCTGTTTTTT
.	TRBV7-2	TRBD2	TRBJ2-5	CASSRGLAVQETQYF	TGTGCCAGCAGTCGCGGACTAGCGGTTCAAGAGACCCAGTACTTC
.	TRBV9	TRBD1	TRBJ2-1	CASSVQTGNNEQFF	TGTGCCAGCAGCGTCCAGACAGGGAACAATGAGCAGTTCTTC
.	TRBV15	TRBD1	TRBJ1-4	CATSRFDREEKLFF	TGTGCCACCAGCAGATTCGACAGGGAAGAAAAACTGTTTTTT
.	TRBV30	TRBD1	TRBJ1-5	CAWQQGLDQPQHF	TGTGCCTGGCAACAGGGGCTTGATCAGCCCCAGCATTTT
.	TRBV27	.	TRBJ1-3	CASSLWVLGRGSGNTIYF	TGTGCCAGCAGTTTATGGGTTCTGGGGAGAGGGTCTGGAAACACCATATATTTT
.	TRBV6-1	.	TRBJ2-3	CASSEQGADTQYF	TGTGCCAGCAGTGAACAAGGTGCAGATACGCAGTATTTT
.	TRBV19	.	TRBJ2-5	CASSMFSGEETQYF	TGTGCCAGTAGTATGTTCTCAGGGGAAGAGACCCAGTACTTC
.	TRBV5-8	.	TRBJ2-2	CASSPGGELFF	TGTGCCAGCAGCCCGGGCGGGGAGCTGTTTTTT
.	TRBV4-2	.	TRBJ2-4	CASSQNGPDIQYF	TGTGCCAGCAGCCAAAATGGACCGGACATTCAGTACTTC
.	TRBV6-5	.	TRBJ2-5	CASSSQGPPETQYF	TGTGCCAGCAGTTCACAGGGACCTCCCGAGACCCAGTACTTC
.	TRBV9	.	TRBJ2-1	CASSARLRPREPNEQFF	TGTGCCAGCAGCGCCCGCCTGAGGCCCCGGGAACCGAATGAGCAGTTCTTC
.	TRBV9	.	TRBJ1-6	CASSGGPDNSPLHF	TGTGCCAGCAGCGGGGGCCCTGATAATTCACCCCTCCACTTT
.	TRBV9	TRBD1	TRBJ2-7	CASSLRDSSLEQYF	TGTGCCAGCAGCCTGAGGGACAGCTCTCTCGAGCAGTACTTC
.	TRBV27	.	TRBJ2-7	CASSLANGAHYEQYF	TGTGCCAGCAGTTTGGCAAACGGGGCCCACTACGAGCAGTACTTC